The 10 T cell receptor beta chains below all came from one sample that was sequenced in a study of metastatic and nonmetastatic thyroid tumors. MiXCR reprocessed the PCR reads for TCRdb. Among about 45,000 clones listed, less than 4.5% were seen once. Before thyroid surgery, none of the patients had received any treatment. The source material was blood. These receptors originate from a female donor with papillary thyroid cancer or a benign thyroid nodule (not recorded which). Some clones in this sample may be carry-over from other donors' samples.

This clone was seen only a few times. Given the absence of the conserved phenylalanine or tryptophan at the CDR3 end, a read error is likely. The chain carries TRBV12-3 or TRBV12-4 and TRBJ1-2, with TRBD1 matching over 10 bases. After removal of 7 bases from V and 9 bases from J, the junction contained 8 bases not matched to a gene. This CDR3 has 13 residues. CDR3 bases: TGTGCCAGCATTCGTGACAGGGGGCCTTGCTACACCTCC. Translating it yields CASIRDRGPCYTS.

A word on this clone: One end of the junction does not line up with germline, which may come from a read error. The chain carries TRBV18 and TRBJ1-5; D is uncertain. This CDR3 is built from 13 residues. Germline CDR1 KGHSH, CDR2 LQKENI. The CDR3 loop reads CASSPAGIQPQNF. CDR3 bases: TGTGCCAGCTCACCCGCCGGGATTCAGCCCCAGAATTTT.

This clone was recorded once. The chain combines TRBV12-3 or TRBV12-4 with TRBJ2-7; TRBD1 aligns across 8 bases. With V trimmed by 6 bases and J by 6 bases, 4 bases remained unmatched. This CDR3 comprises 12 residues. CDR3 residues: CASSSTGVEQYF. Here the CDR3 DNA reads TGTGCCAGCAGCTCGACAGGGGTCGAGCAGTACTTC.

The chain employs TRBV28 and TRBJ1-2, with TRBD1 matching over 9 bases. J lost 8 bases, V lost 6 bases, and 7 bases had no gene match. The CDR3 contains 13 residues. Germline CDR1 is MDHEN and CDR2 is SYDVKM. This CDR3 reads CASRGTGTTGYTF. The CDR3 DNA reads TGTGCCAGCAGAGGGACAGGGACGACGGGCTACACCTTC.

This clone has a handful of counts. The chain carries TRBV6-2 or TRBV6-3 and TRBJ2-6; possible D gene TRBD1, 5 bases. In germline, CDR1 is MNHEY, CDR2 SVGEGT. With 2 bases removed from V and 3 bases from J, the gap between germline ends came to 14 bases. The CDR3 has 17 amino acids. CDR3 nucleotide sequence: TGTGCCAGCAGTTACGACGACAGCCTCTATGGGGCCAACGTCCTGACTTTC. This translates into CASSYDDSLYGANVLTF.

CDR3 region: CASSQGTHRGGTIYF. Written as DNA, the CDR3 is TGTGCCAGCAGCCAAGGGACTCATAGAGGGGGCACCATATATTTT. The chain recombines TRBV3-1 with TRBJ1-3; D possibly corresponds to TRBD1 (6 bases). CDR1 is LGHDT, CDR2 YNNKEL, per germline (reference sequence). The CDR3 is 15 residues long. V was pared by 1 base and J by 9 bases, with 16 bases between.

The chain couples TRBV6-1 to TRBJ2-5; 12 bases are shared with TRBD2. V lost 3 bases, J lost 1 base, and 0 bases stayed unmatched. Germline loops: CDR1 MNHNS, CDR2 SASEGT. CDR3 length: 15 residues. The CDR3 bases are TGTGCCAGCAGTGAGACTAGCGGGGGCCAAGAGACCCAGTACTTC. It encodes CASSETSGGQETQYF.

At least ten counts were recorded for this clone. The rearrangement links TRBV6-1 to TRBJ1-1; D is ambiguous. The CDR3 consists of 10 residues. Germline V gene lookup returns CDR1 MNHNS and CDR2 SASEGT. V shed 6 bases and J shed 5 bases, with 4 bases lying between them. CDR3 sequence (DNA): TGTGCCAGCAGACGGACTGAAGCTTTCTTT. This gives the protein CASRRTEAFF.

This clone was counted between two and nine times. The V call is TRBV10-2, the J call TRBJ2-2; D call uncertain. Germline CDR1 WSHSY, CDR2 SAAADI. V lost 7 bases, J lost 3 bases, and 3 bases lay in between. CDR3 length: 11 amino acids. CDR3 in amino acids: CASTHTGELFF. As DNA, the CDR3 is TGCGCCAGCACTCACACCGGGGAGCTGTTTTTT.

Comments on this clone: This clone may be a read error of a much larger clone one base away. V gene TRBV5-5 combines with J gene TRBJ1-4; no definite D call. The CDR3 extends over 13 amino acids. Germline CDR1 is SGHKS and CDR2 is YYEKEE (reference sequence). V shed 2 bases and J shed 8 bases, with 10 bases lying between them. The CDR3 sequence: CASSLNFWEKLFF. The CDR3 DNA reads TGTGCCAGCAGCTTAAATTTCTGGGAAAAACTGTTTTTT.